Listed here are 9 T cell receptor beta chains from one sample, sequenced in a study of OX40 agonist ivuxolimab in advanced cancers. Data came from immunoSEQ multiplex PCR; TCRdb stores just in-frame clones and leaves some out. The sample has under 80,000 clones; 70% to 90% are singletons. Sequences were derived from CD4+ or CD8+ T cells sorted from blood, sampled in a trial of the OX40 agonist ivuxolimab. Source of these receptors: an adult with an advanced solid tumor such as melanoma, head and neck, liver or kidney cancer.

The genes are TRBV14 and TRBJ2-3; no reliable D call. Germline-derived CDR1 and CDR2 are SGHDN and FVKESK. V was pared by 5 bases and J by 6 bases, with 9 bases between. The CDR3 has 12 amino acids. CDR3 loop: CASSDTWDTQYF. CDR3 nucleotides: TGTGCCAGCAGCGATACATGGGATACGCAGTATTTT.

J is TRBJ2-5 and V is TRBV29-1, with a tentative D call TRBD2 (6 bases). The CDR3 length is 13 residues. Germline V CDR1 and CDR2: SQVTM, ANQGSEA. The germline V and J ends were trimmed by 7 bases and 5 bases, with 17 bases remaining between them. The CDR3 DNA reads as TGCAGCGCCAGAGCCGGCGGGATGGAGACCCAGTACTTC. This sequence encodes CSARAGGMETQYF.

V is TRBV10-3 and J is TRBJ1-5, with 9 positions matching TRBD1. The CDR3 totals 14 residues. Germline V lookup: CDR1 ENHRY, CDR2 SYGVKD. The trim removed 6 bases at V and 5 bases at J, leaving 5 bases unmatched. The CDR3, as DNA: TGTGCCATCAGCATCACAGGGGGCCATCAGCCCCAGCATTTT. It is translated as CAISITGGHQPQHF.

J is TRBJ1-2 and V is TRBV4-2, with D unclear. This CDR3 has 14 residues. Trimming took 0 bases from V and 8 from J, leaving 13 bases between them. CDR1 and CDR2 (germline): LGHNA, YNFKEQ. The CDR3 reads CASSQDKDFGGYTF. CDR3 bases: TGTGCCAGCAGCCAAGATAAGGATTTCGGGGGCTACACCTTC.

The V call is TRBV30, the J call TRBJ2-3; 8 nucleotides match TRBD2. The CDR3 is 16 residues long. Germline CDR1 and CDR2: GTSNPN and SVGIG (reference sequence). V gave up 0 bases and J gave up 8 bases; unmatched junction bases: 13. CDR3 amino acids: CAWSVRSAGAAGTQYF. The CDR3 nucleotides read TGTGCCTGGAGTGTACGTTCAGCGGGAGCAGCAGGTACGCAGTATTTT.

This clone has just a few counts. This chain joins TRBV11-1 and TRBJ2-5, with D possibly being TRBD1 or TRBD2 (5 bases each). Germline V gene sequence: CDR1 SGHAT, CDR2 FQDESV (reference sequence). Trimming stripped 4 bases from V and 1 base from J, with 13 bases between. This CDR3 comprises 15 residues. The CDR3 protein is CASSSTRGPQETQYF. CDR3 DNA: TGTGCCAGCAGCTCGACCCGGGGCCCCCAAGAGACCCAGTACTTC. Complete variable domain (other parts from reference TRBV11-1 and TRBJ2-5): EAEVAQSPRYKITEKSQAVAFWCDPISGHATLYWYRQILGQGPELLVQFQDESVVDDSQLPKDRFSAERLKGVDSTLKIQPAELGDSAMYLCASSSTRGPQETQYFGPGTRLLVL.

This clone was seen only a few times. The chain links TRBV19 to TRBJ2-2; D call uncertain. CDR1 and CDR2 (germline): LNHDA, SQIVND (reference sequence). There are 13 residues in the CDR3. V was trimmed by 7 bases and J by 6 bases, leaving 12 bases between them. The CDR3 sequence is CASIAARAGELFF. CDR3 DNA sequence: TGTGCCAGTATCGCAGCTAGGGCCGGGGAGCTGTTTTTT.

The chain is built from TRBV19 and TRBJ2-3, with 11 bases fitting TRBD2. CDR1 and CDR2 (germline): LNHDA, SQIVND (reference sequence). V was clipped by 5 bases and J by 0 bases; unmatched bases: 4. The CDR3 length is 16 residues. The CDR3 reads CASSPTSGASTDTQYF. Here the CDR3 DNA reads TGTGCCAGTAGTCCGACTAGCGGGGCTAGCACAGATACGCAGTATTTT. The full variable domain, rest sourced from reference TRBV19 and TRBJ2-3, is DGGITQSPKYLFRKEGQNVTLSCEQNLNHDAMYWYRQDPGQGLRLIYYSQIVNDFQKGDIAEGYSVSREKKESFPLTVTSAQKNPTAFYLCASSPTSGASTDTQYFGPGTRLTVL.

This clone ranks as medium-sized (0.01 to 0.1%). The chain links TRBV5-1 to TRBJ1-1; 9 positions match TRBD1. The CDR3 consists of 14 residues. J gave up 4 bases and V 4 bases, and 5 bases lay outside the gene matches. CDR1 is SGHRS, CDR2 YFSETQ, per germline. In DNA form, the CDR3 reads TGCGCCAGCAGCCCCGGACAGGGGTCCACTGAAGCTTTCTTT. Amino acid sequence: CASSPGQGSTEAFF.